This entry lists 12 T cell receptor beta chains sequenced from one sample in a study of shared clonotypes between healthy human individuals. The repertoire was sequenced with immunoSEQ multiplex PCR; TCRdb's copy has only in-frame clones and lacks some. Counted here are fewer than 1.8 million clones, 97% to 99% occurring once; the ten biggest clones make up about 0.34%. Sequenced input: naive CD4+ T cells sorted from blood. Subset indicated: CD45RA+ positively selected. These receptors all stem from a man aged 30-40 years in good health.

This sequence joins TRBV4-1 and TRBJ2-7; D is perhaps TRBD1 or TRBD2 (5 bases each). The CDR3 loop spans 16 amino acids. The V gene's germline CDR1 is MGHRA and CDR2 YSYEKL. Trimming removed 0 bases at V and 0 bases at J, with 12 bases between. CDR3 loop: CASSQDGTSYSYEQYF. The CDR3 nucleotides read TGCGCCAGCAGCCAAGATGGGACGTCGTACTCCTACGAGCAGTACTTC.

The chain couples TRBV7-2 to TRBJ2-5; 7 bases agree with TRBD2. Germline assignment: CDR1 SGHTA and CDR2 FQGNSA. The CDR3 has 16 residues. Germline trimming cut 5 bases from V and 3 bases from J; bases unmatched to any gene: 12. The CDR3 nucleotides are TGTGCCAGCAGCCTTTTAGGGGCGGGAGAGGAAGAGACCCAGTACTTC. Protein: CASSLLGAGEEETQYF.

The chain joins TRBV18 to TRBJ2-7, with 8 bases identical to TRBD1. Germline CDR1 reads KGHSH; CDR2 reads LQKENI. The V and J ends lost 6 bases and 4 bases, in that order; junction bases with no gene match: 5. This CDR3 is built from 13 residues. The CDR3 spells CASSMDRVYEQYF. The CDR3 nucleotides read TGTGCCAGCTCTATGGACAGGGTTTACGAGCAGTACTTC.

The rearrangement links TRBV7-2 to TRBJ1-1, with D maybe TRBD1 (5 bases). The CDR3 is 16 residues long. The germline gives CDR1 SGHTA, CDR2 FQGNSA. V shed 3 bases and J shed 4 bases, with 18 bases lying between them. CDR3 sequence reads: CASSLLKWGAGTEAFF. Written as DNA, the CDR3 is TGTGCCAGCAGCTTGTTGAAATGGGGCGCCGGCACTGAAGCTTTCTTT.

To note about this clone: The junction differs from germline at one of its ends, possibly a read error. This chain links TRBV5-4 with TRBJ1-1; 7 nucleotides align to TRBD1. This CDR3 spans 14 amino acids. CDR1 and CDR2 from the germline V gene are SGHNT and YYREEE (reference sequence). The chain's CDR3 is CASTLTGTNTEAFF. CDR3 DNA: TGTGCCAGCACCTTGACAGGGACGAACACTGAAGCTTTCTTT.

This clone was observed a single time. This chain joins TRBV5-1 and TRBJ2-3; D is uncertain. This CDR3 comprises 14 residues. Germline V gives CDR1 SGHRS, CDR2 YFSETQ. V was trimmed by 4 bases and J by 12 bases, leaving 21 bases between them. The CDR3 loop reads CASSGEPATTIQYF. The CDR3 nucleotides read TGCGCCAGCAGCGGGGAACCCGCCACCACTATTCAGTATTTT.

V gene TRBV7-9 combines with J gene TRBJ1-2; D unresolved. The CDR3 runs 15 residues. Looked up from germline, CDR1 is SEHNR and CDR2 is FQNEAQ (reference sequence). Trimming left V 0 bases short and J 2 bases short, with 10 bases between. CDR3 protein: CASSLAIGSNYGYTF. The CDR3, as DNA: TGTGCCAGCAGCTTAGCGATAGGGTCCAACTATGGCTACACCTTC.

As concerns this clone: The sample has other DNA sequences that encode this CDR3 too. The gene calls are TRBV5-5 and TRBJ2-7; 7 bases fit TRBD2. The germline V gene has CDR1 SGHKS and CDR2 YYEKEE (reference sequence). V gave up 1 base and J gave up 4 bases; unmatched junction bases: 5. The CDR3 extends over 14 amino acids. The CDR3 loop is CASSLTGGRYEQYF. CDR3 nucleotide sequence: TGTGCCAGCAGCTTGACGGGAGGCCGATACGAGCAGTACTTC. Full variable domain (remainder filled in from reference TRBV5-5 and TRBJ2-7): DAGVTQSPTHLIKTRGQQVTLRCSPISGHKSVSWYQQVLGQGPQFIFQYYEKEERGRGNFPDRFSARQFPNYSSELNVNALLLGDSALYLCASSLTGGRYEQYFGPGTRLTVT.

J is TRBJ2-1 and V is TRBV11-2, with 14 bases identical to TRBD2. The ends lost 5 bases at V and 10 bases at J; junction bases unmatched: 10. The CDR3 has 16 residues. In germline, CDR1 is SGHAT, CDR2 FQNNGV. In DNA, the CDR3 is TGTGCCAGCAGCATCGACCCGGGACTAGCGGGAGACGAGCAGTTCTTC. Translation gives CASSIDPGLAGDEQFF.

The rearrangement links TRBV10-1 to TRBJ2-7; D gene ambiguous. In germline, CDR1 is WNHNN, CDR2 SYGVQD (reference sequence). This CDR3 contains 13 residues. V was shortened by 3 bases and J by 3 bases, with 9 bases between the two germline ends. The CDR3 DNA reads TGCGCCAGCAGTGACCCCATCGGCTACGAGCAGTACTTC. Translating gives CASSDPIGYEQYF.

About this clone: The sample contains more than one DNA sequence encoding this CDR3. This sequence joins TRBV9 and TRBJ2-5; D call uncertain. CDR3 length: 12 residues. The V end lost 0 bases, the J end lost 5 bases, and 5 bases lay between the germline ends. CDR1 and CDR2 from the germline V gene are SGDLS and YYNGEE. The CDR3 DNA reads TGTGCCAGCAGCGTAGTGGGTGAGACCCAGTACTTC. It codes for CASSVVGETQYF. The variable domain in full, completed from reference TRBV9 and TRBJ2-5, reads DSGVTQTPKHLITATGQRVTLRCSPRSGDLSVYWYQQSLDQGLQFLIQYYNGEERAKGNILERFSAQQFPDLHSELNLSSLELGDSALYFCASSVVGETQYFGPGTRLLVL.

This chain links TRBV30 with TRBJ2-3; TRBD1 matches at 8 bases. The CDR3 has 13 amino acids. Germline V CDR1 and CDR2: GTSNPN, SVGIG (reference sequence). Trimming took 4 bases from V and 9 from J; bases not matched to a gene: 9. As DNA, the CDR3 is TGTGCCTGGACCGTTCTGGCAGGGGGCACGCAGTATTTT. Translation gives CAWTVLAGGTQYF.